A selection of T cell receptor beta chains follows, all from one sample in a study of cytomegalovirus exposure and HLA in healthy donors. The protocol was immunoSEQ multiplex PCR, while the TCRdb copy is restricted to in-frame clones and leaves out a portion. Of roughly 120,000 clones in the sample, roughly 70% were seen once. What was sequenced was PBMCs. These receptors originate from a man aged 35-49 years in good health and CMV-seropositive. Both conserved end residues are part of each CDR3. D genes are given only for firm matches. Rows may omit the clone size; those that give it use once, few, many or a size class.

CAQRGQGSNEQFF,TGTGCCCAGAGGGGGCAGGGGTCAAATGAGCAGTTCTTC,-,TRBJ2-1,TRBV10-3,TRBD1
CASSPGGGPTDTQYF,TGTGCCAGCAGCCCCGGAGGGGGCCCCACAGATACGCAGTATTTT,once,TRBJ2-3,TRBV11-3,-
CASSTRVDSGTEAFF,TGTGCCAGTAGTACCCGGGTGGATTCTGGCACTGAAGCTTTCTTT,-,TRBJ1-1,TRBV19,-
CASIKKRNDEIGELFF,TGTGCCAGCATCAAAAAGAGGAATGATGAAATCGGGGAGCTGTTTTTT,-,TRBJ2-2,TRBV7-9,-
CASRLDTNYGYTF,TGCGCCAGCCGACTGGATACTAACTATGGCTACACCTTC,-,TRBJ1-2,TRBV5-1,-
CASKEGQGGEKLFF,TGTGCCAGCAAGGAGGGACAGGGGGGTGAAAAACTGTTTTTT,-,TRBJ1-4,TRBV6-1,TRBD1
CASSIDPVRTRLYEQYF,TGTGCCAGTAGTATAGATCCGGTGAGGACTAGGCTCTACGAGCAGTACTTC,-,TRBJ2-7,TRBV19,TRBD2
CASSIGGTGSAYEQYF,TGTGCCAGTAGTATAGGTGGGACAGGGAGCGCCTACGAGCAGTACTTC,-,TRBJ2-7,TRBV19,TRBD1
CASSLTTGFDQPQHF,TGTGCCAGCAGCTTAACGACAGGGTTCGATCAGCCCCAGCATTTT,once,TRBJ1-5,TRBV7-9,TRBD1
CASSSALQVAYGYTF,TGTGCCAGCAGCTCAGCCTTACAGGTTGCCTATGGCTACACCTTC,-,TRBJ1-2,TRBV5-4,-
CASSREGGAYGYTF,TGTGCCAGCAGCCGGGAGGGTGGGGCCTATGGCTACACCTTC,few,TRBJ1-2,TRBV6-5,-
CATQGAKAKNIQYF,TGTGCCACCCAGGGGGCGAAGGCCAAAAACATTCAGTACTTC,-,TRBJ2-4,TRBV2,TRBD1
CASSTAGGREQYF,TGTGCCAGCAGCACGGCCGGGGGGCGAGAGCAGTACTTC,few,TRBJ2-7,TRBV7-2,-
CASSPGGNSNQPQHF,TGCGCCAGCAGCCCAGGGGGTAACAGCAATCAGCCCCAGCATTTT,-,TRBJ1-5,TRBV5-1,TRBD1
CASSQEGRGLTNEKLFF,TGCGCCAGCAGCCAAGAGGGCAGGGGGTTAACTAATGAAAAACTGTTTTTT,-,TRBJ1-4,TRBV4-1,TRBD1
CASTGVPNQPQHF,TGTGCCAGTACAGGGGTTCCCAATCAGCCCCAGCATTTT,-,TRBJ1-5,TRBV19,-
CASSGGGQGINIQYF,TGTGCCAGCAGCGGGGGGGGACAGGGCATAAACATTCAGTACTTC,-,TRBJ2-4,TRBV6-1,-
CASSLNRAGDTQYF,TGTGCCAGCAGCTTGAACAGGGCAGGGGATACGCAGTATTTT,-,TRBJ2-3,TRBV5-4,-
CASSLISPGLAGVVNTGELFF,TGTGCCAGCAGTCTCATTTCTCCGGGACTAGCGGGGGTGGTCAACACCGGGGAGCTGTTTTTT,once,TRBJ2-2,TRBV27,TRBD2
CTKGRGYEQYF,TGTACGAAGGGCAGGGGCTACGAGCAGTACTTC,once,TRBJ2-7,TRBV11-2,-
CASSSYQNRDNEQFF,TGTGCCAGCAGTTCCTACCAGAACAGGGACAATGAGCAGTTCTTC,-,TRBJ2-1,TRBV28,-
CASRKRDSNQPQHF,TGTGCCAGCAGAAAAAGAGATAGCAATCAGCCCCAGCATTTT,-,TRBJ1-5,TRBV28,-
CASSEDAGGNTEAFF,TGTGCCAGCAGTGAAGATGCAGGTGGGAACACTGAAGCTTTCTTT,-,TRBJ1-1,TRBV2,-
CAISENPQKETQYF,TGTGCCATCAGTGAGAATCCACAAAAAGAGACCCAGTACTTC,-,TRBJ2-5,TRBV10-3,-
CASSWGTGNYNSPLHF,TGTGCCAGCAGCTGGGGGACAGGGAACTATAATTCACCCCTCCACTTT,-,TRBJ1-6,TRBV5-4,TRBD1
CASSLDSGSLETQYF,TGTGCCAGCAGCTTAGATAGCGGGAGTCTAGAGACCCAGTACTTC,once,TRBJ2-5,TRBV5-4,TRBD2
CASSHVPGQGYEQYF,TGCGCCAGCAGCCACGTTCCGGGACAGGGCTACGAGCAGTACTTC,-,TRBJ2-7,TRBV4-1,TRBD1
CASSVDRNYGYTF,TGTGCCAGCAGCGTAGATAGAAACTATGGCTACACCTTC,-,TRBJ1-2,TRBV9,-
CASSQGLAGVFTGELFF,TGCGCCAGCAGCCAGGGACTAGCGGGAGTATTCACCGGGGAGCTGTTTTTT,-,TRBJ2-2,TRBV4-1,TRBD2
CASSIDRNIQYF,TGTGCCAGCAGCATCGACAGAAACATTCAGTACTTC,-,TRBJ2-4,TRBV5-4,-
CASSLTGWNSPLHF,TGTGCCAGCAGCCTGACAGGGTGGAATTCACCCCTCCACTTT,-,TRBJ1-6,TRBV7-2,TRBD1
CASGLVRVGRGQSNQPQHF,TGTGCTAGTGGTTTGGTTCGCGTCGGGAGGGGTCAAAGCAATCAGCCCCAGCATTTT,-,TRBJ1-5,TRBV12-5,-
CASSLRGQPQHF,TGTGCCAGCAGCTTAAGGGGTCAGCCCCAGCATTTT,-,TRBJ1-5,TRBV7-2,-
CASSPRYSSYEQYF,TGTGCCAGCAGCCCCCGGTACTCCTCCTACGAGCAGTACTTC,-,TRBJ2-7,TRBV7-2,-
CASSVRGQEQFF,TGTGCCAGCAGCGTTCGGGGTCAGGAGCAGTTCTTC,-,TRBJ2-1,TRBV9,-
CASSSPGAGGSSAFF,TGTGCCAGCAGCTCCCCCGGGGCAGGGGGAAGTAGTGCTTTCTTT,-,TRBJ1-1,TRBV28,TRBD1
CASSEILAGSTDTQYF,TGTGCCAGCAGCGAGATTCTAGCCGGTAGCACAGATACGCAGTATTTT,-,TRBJ2-3,TRBV9,-
CATSTLGQERGQETQYF,TGTGCCACCAGCACCCTGGGACAGGAAAGAGGCCAAGAGACCCAGTACTTC,-,TRBJ2-5,TRBV15,TRBD1
CASSPLPGNTIYF,TGTGCCAGCTCACCCCTACCAGGAAACACCATATATTTT,-,TRBJ1-3,TRBV18,-
CASSPGALTNEQFF,TGTGCCAGCTCACCAGGGGCCCTAACCAATGAGCAGTTCTTC,-,TRBJ2-1,TRBV18,-
CASSTGSNRYTIYF,TGTGCCAGTAGTACAGGAAGTAATCGGTACACCATATATTTT,-,TRBJ1-3,TRBV19,-
CASNEGRGYEQYF,TGTGCCAGCAATGAGGGGAGAGGCTACGAGCAGTACTTC,-,TRBJ2-7,TRBV2,-
CASSQGQGALGETQYF,TGTGCCAGCAGCCAGGGACAGGGGGCGCTCGGAGAGACCCAGTACTTC,-,TRBJ2-5,TRBV7-2,TRBD1
CASSLSRGRVGETQYF,TGTGCCAGCAGCCTTTCAAGGGGGCGCGTCGGTGAGACCCAGTACTTC,-,TRBJ2-5,TRBV5-4,TRBD1
CASSYGTAMGTEAFF,TGTGCCAGCAGTTACGGGACAGCCATGGGGACTGAAGCTTTCTTT,-,TRBJ1-1,TRBV6-5,TRBD1